One and the same sample provided the 5 T cell receptor beta chains below, sequenced in a study of graft-versus-host responses after intestinal transplantation. TCRdb keeps only in-frame clones here, not all; method: immunoSEQ multiplex PCR. The repertoire includes roughly 62,000 clones, under 95% of them detected once, and 2.7% sits in the top ten. Here the sequenced sample was PBMCs, taken 118 to 130 days after intestinal transplantation. The receptor set was obtained from a human patient who received an intestinal transplant, so some T cells may come from the graft donor.

This clone occurred once. The chain couples TRBV18 to TRBJ1-1; no firm D call. Trimming removed 2 bases at V and 6 bases at J, with 13 bases between. The CDR3 extends over 14 amino acids. CDR1 KGHSH and CDR2 LQKENI come from the germline V gene. CDR3 coding DNA: TGTGCCAGCTCACCAACCATTATGGCCCCTGAAGCTTTCTTT. Its protein product is CASSPTIMAPEAFF.

This clone was counted once. The genes are TRBV2 and TRBJ2-1, with D tentatively TRBD2 (6 bases). V lost 3 bases and J lost 8, with 14 bases in between. The CDR3 is made up of 14 amino acids. The V gene's germline CDR1 is SNHLY and CDR2 FYNNEI. Here the CDR3 reads CASSEGGAWDEQFF. The CDR3 DNA sequence: TGTGCCAGCAGTGAGGGCGGGGCCTGGGATGAGCAGTTCTTC.

This chain links TRBV9 with TRBJ2-7; 14 bases map to TRBD2. CDR3 length equals 16 residues. The germline V gene has CDR1 SGDLS and CDR2 YYNGEE. V trimming: 3 bases; J trimming: 3 bases; junction bases outside the gene matches: 5. The CDR3 loop reads CASSASGTSGSYEQYF. The CDR3 coding sequence is TGTGCCAGCAGCGCGTCCGGGACTAGCGGGAGCTACGAGCAGTACTTC.

This chain uses TRBV7-8 with TRBJ2-1; D call uncertain. The CDR3 consists of 15 residues. Germline V CDR1 and CDR2: SGHVS, FQNEAQ. V was shortened by 1 base and J by 4 bases, with 11 bases between the two germline ends. CDR3 in amino acids: CASSLDSRLYNEQFF. DNA for the CDR3: TGTGCCAGCAGCTTAGACTCCCGATTGTACAATGAGCAGTTCTTC.

The rearrangement links TRBV27 to TRBJ2-5, with D hard to call. The germline V gene has CDR1 MNHEY and CDR2 SMNVEV (reference sequence). The CDR3 loop spans 13 amino acids. Trimming took off 8 bases at V and 2 bases at J, with 12 bases between the two ends. CDR3 in amino acids: CASGVAGQETQYF. DNA of the CDR3: TGTGCCAGCGGGGTAGCCGGGCAAGAGACCCAGTACTTC.